This T cell receptor beta chain was identified during a study of human T cells and chemical hapten exposure. Overall study: Variability of per-sample TCR yields stemmed mainly from small differences in pooled library volume.

Time point specified: pre-sensitization, week 0. Treatment of the sample: therapeutic diphenylcyclopropenone sensitization with weekly scalp DPC. Total RNA extraction was carried out from unfractionated whole blood. Unmatched junction bases numbered 5, after V lost 3 bases and J lost 1 base. The CDR3 extends over 15 amino acids. With regard to this clonotype: The antigen is unknown.

In TCRdb, the RACE reads were re-called with MiXCR into one record per CDR3 protein. The sample yields 250,000 or so distinct CDR3 sequences, around 7.3% seen once. Study-wide results and limits: Once DPC sensitization occurred, TCRs above 1 in 1000 frequency showed no change.

The sequenced sample was whole blood, obtained in connection with sensitization to the hapten diphenylcyclopropenone (DPC). The origin of this receptor is a man younger than 30 with alopecia areata. Some clones in this sample may be carry-over from other donors' samples. The V call is TRBV12-3 or TRBV12-4, the J call TRBJ2-7; TRBD2 matches at 8 bases. The CDR3 DNA is TGTGCCAGCAGTTTCGGGGGGGACCGATCCTACGAGCAGTACGTC. Residues: CASSFGGDRSYEQYV.